This TCR beta chain was captured in a study of Graves' ophthalmopathy and Graves' hyperthyroidism. Study outcomes and limitations: Blood also harbored most expanded thyroid clonotypes above 0.001 frequency.

Amplified TCR beta CDR3 regions were obtained using RNA transcripts as template. The first-round RT-PCR employed HTBI primers together with the Qiagen OneStep RT-PCR kit. A multiplex PCR was then performed as the second round. TCRdb fed the multiplex PCR reads into MiXCR, producing one record per CDR3 protein. This sample has about 620,000 distinct CDR3 sequences, with about 20% found just once. This clonotype has just a few counts. Its antigen is unknown. The TCR originated in a woman aged 18 to 35 with stable Graves' hyperthyroidism. Some clones in this sample may be carry-over from other donors' samples. Sequencing was done on a sample of peripheral blood.

In nucleotides, the CDR3 is TGTGCCAGCAGTTTCCAGGACTCTGGGGCCAACGTCCTGACTTTC. As protein: CASSFQDSGANVLTF. This sequence joins TRBV27 and TRBJ2-6, with D uncertain. V lost 3 bases and J lost 0, with 6 bases in between. CDR1 MNHEY and CDR2 SMNVEV come from the germline V gene (reference sequence). The CDR3 sequence is 15 residues long.